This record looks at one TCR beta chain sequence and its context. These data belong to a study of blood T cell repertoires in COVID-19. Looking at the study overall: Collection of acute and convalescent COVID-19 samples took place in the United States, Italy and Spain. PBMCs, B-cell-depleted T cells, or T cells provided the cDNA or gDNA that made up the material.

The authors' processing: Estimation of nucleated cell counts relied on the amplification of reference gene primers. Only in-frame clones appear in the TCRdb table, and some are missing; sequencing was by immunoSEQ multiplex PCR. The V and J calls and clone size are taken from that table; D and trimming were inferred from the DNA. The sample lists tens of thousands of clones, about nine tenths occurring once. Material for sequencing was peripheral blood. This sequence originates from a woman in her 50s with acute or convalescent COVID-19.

This chain's CDR3 is CASSQGTGNNQPQHF. The CDR3 DNA is TGCGCCAGCAGCCAGGGGACAGGGAACAATCAGCCCCAGCATTTT. The chain has TRBV4-3 and TRBJ1-5; the match to TRBD1 covers 9 bases. V lost 3 bases and J lost 3; bases outside the gene matches: 3. This CDR3 is 15 amino acids long. Per germline, CDR1 LGHNA and CDR2 YSLEER.